These 21 T cell receptor beta chains share one sample of origin, sequenced in a study of T cells expressing NK-cell markers. TCRdb re-called the 5' RACE reads, yielding one record per CDR3 amino acid sequence without DNA. The specimen's table records about 550,000 distinct CDR3 sequences. The sequenced sample consisted of blood T cells: a sorted CD56 or NKG2C T cell subset, CD4+ or CD8+ T cells, or bulk PBMC T cells (not recorded which). These receptors were taken from a man in his late teens or twenties in good health.

The chain joins TRBV7-9 to TRBJ2-6; the D call from TCRdb, TRBD1, cannot be confirmed without DNA. Germline V gene data show CDR1 as SEHNR and CDR2 as FQNEAQ (reference sequence). The CDR3 has 16 amino acids. The CDR3 is CASSTLGQSGANVLTF.

The chain links TRBV5-5 to TRBJ2-2; checking the TCRdb D call of TRBD2 is not possible without DNA. Germline V gene lookup returns CDR1 SGHKS and CDR2 YYEKEE (reference sequence). The CDR3 extends over 17 amino acids. This CDR3 is CASSLDLAGGPAGELFF.

The gene calls are TRBV12-3 or TRBV12-4 and TRBJ2-5; checking the TCRdb D call of TRBD2 is not possible without DNA. The CDR3 loop spans 16 amino acids. CDR3 amino acids: CASSSDISPGGETQYF.

The chain links TRBV20-1 to TRBJ2-1. Looked up from germline, CDR1 is DFQATT and CDR2 is SNEGSKA (reference sequence). CDR3 length: 16 residues. CDR3 protein: CSASNLEVTVYNEQFF.

J is TRBJ2-1 and V is TRBV12-3 or TRBV12-4; TCRdb names TRBD2, which stays unverified in the absence of DNA. The CDR3 runs to 14 residues. The CDR3 region is CASSLGGRVYEQFF.

The chain combines TRBV20-1 with TRBJ2-7; TCRdb reports TRBD2, a call that lacks DNA to check it against. Germline V lookup: CDR1 DFQATT, CDR2 SNEGSKA (reference sequence). The CDR3 length is 17 residues. CDR3: CSAREGVAGGGSYEQYF.

V usage is TRBV6-5 and J usage is TRBJ2-2. Germline-derived CDR1 and CDR2 are MNHEY and SVGAGI. The CDR3 is 15 residues long. CDR3 sequence: CASSYTFKSAGELFF.

This sequence joins TRBV11-3 and TRBJ2-3; the TCRdb call, TRBD1, lacks DNA for checking. CDR1 is SGHNT, CDR2 YENEEA, per germline. The CDR3 is 17 amino acids. CDR3 amino acids: CASSPKVGADSTDTQYF.

The chain combines TRBV5-6 with TRBJ2-1; the D gene TCRdb calls, TRBD2, cannot be checked with no DNA. This CDR3 contains 16 residues. Per the germline V gene, CDR1 is SGHDT and CDR2 is YYEEEE. This CDR3 is CASSFGTSGTYNEQFF.

V usage is TRBV4-1 and J usage is TRBJ2-5; TCRdb's assignment of TRBD1 cannot be checked, as there is no DNA. CDR1 is MGHRA and CDR2 is YSYEKL in the germline V gene. The CDR3 is 18 residues long. This CDR3 reads CASSLSEPGTGLPETQYF.

The chain carries TRBV3-1 and TRBJ1-1. In germline, CDR1 is LGHDT, CDR2 YNNKEL (reference sequence). The length of the CDR3 is 14 residues. The CDR3 loop reads CASSHTRRSTEAFF.

V and J are TRBV7-2 and TRBJ2-1; the D call from TCRdb, TRBD1, cannot be confirmed without DNA. CDR1 and CDR2 from the germline V gene are SGHTA and FQGNSA. This CDR3 has 13 amino acids. The CDR3 reads CASSSIRWGEQFF.

The gene calls are TRBV5-5 and TRBJ1-5; the D gene TCRdb calls, TRBD1, cannot be checked with no DNA. Germline V gives CDR1 SGHKS, CDR2 YYEKEE (reference sequence). CDR3 length: 15 residues. CDR3 protein: CASRATTGPNQPQHF.

The gene calls are TRBV7-2 and TRBJ2-2; lacking DNA, the TRBD2 call made by TCRdb goes unchecked. The CDR3 runs to 14 residues. Germline V CDR1 and CDR2: SGHTA, FQGNSA. CDR3 region: CASSWSGRAGELFF.

The chain joins TRBV9 to TRBJ2-1; TCRdb lists TRBD2, though no DNA is available to test this call. Germline V gene sequence: CDR1 SGDLS, CDR2 YYNGEE. This CDR3 contains 17 residues. Here the CDR3 reads CASSVEGGSRSYNEQFF.

The chain employs TRBV20-1 and TRBJ2-7; without DNA, the TCRdb call of TRBD2 cannot be checked. This CDR3 region has 14 residues. The V gene's germline CDR1 is DFQATT and CDR2 SNEGSKA (reference sequence). The CDR3 loop is CSASVAGGPDEQYF.

This chain links TRBV15 with TRBJ2-3; without DNA, the TCRdb call of TRBD1 cannot be checked. The CDR3 extends over 15 amino acids. Germline lookup yields CDR1 LNHNV and CDR2 YYDKDF (reference sequence). The CDR3 loop reads CATSRGARGTDTQYF.

J is TRBJ2-1 and V is TRBV27; no DNA is available, so the TRBD2 call from TCRdb remains unchecked. The CDR3 extends over 14 amino acids. Germline V lookup: CDR1 MNHEY, CDR2 SMNVEV (reference sequence). CDR3 sequence: CASTGLAAYNEQFF.

This sequence joins TRBV4-3 and TRBJ2-3; TCRdb's D call, TRBD2, is unchecked because there is no DNA. CDR1 is LGHNA, CDR2 YSLEER, per germline. This CDR3 region has 15 residues. CDR3 sequence reads: CASSPGRGLADTQYF.

The CDR3 here is CASSTGTGWNTEAFF. The chain links TRBV12-3 or TRBV12-4 to TRBJ1-1; no DNA is available, so the TRBD1 call from TCRdb remains unchecked. There are 15 residues in the CDR3.

The chain combines TRBV19 with TRBJ2-1; TCRdb's D call of TRBD2 is untestable without DNA. In germline, CDR1 is LNHDA, CDR2 SQIVND (reference sequence). The CDR3 runs to 18 residues. The CDR3 loop is CASSTSRLRDTSYNEQFF.